The 30 T cell receptor beta chains below were found in one sample sequenced in a study of Graves' ophthalmopathy and Graves' hyperthyroidism. For repertoire sequencing, the TCR beta CDR3 regions were amplified from RNA transcripts. In the first round, RT-PCR was carried out with HTBI primers, and a multiplex PCR formed the second round. TCRdb re-analysed the multiplex PCR reads in MiXCR, keeping a single row per CDR3 protein. The sample contains approximately 700,000 distinct CDR3 sequences, 40% of which appear only once. Sequencing was performed on peripheral blood. These receptors originate from an adult man with Graves' ophthalmopathy.

This chain joins TRBV2 and TRBJ1-2, with D perhaps matching TRBD1 (5 bases). Trimming stripped 2 bases from V and 2 bases from J, with 9 bases between. There are 14 residues in the CDR3. The germline V gene encodes CDR1 SNHLY and CDR2 FYNNEI. The CDR3 is CASSEWTPNYGYTF. The CDR3 DNA reads as TGTGCCAGCAGTGAATGGACACCCAACTATGGCTACACCTTC.

The chain employs TRBV12-3 or TRBV12-4 and TRBJ1-4, with TRBD1 as a possible D gene (6 bases). V was trimmed by 6 bases and J by 8 bases, leaving 19 bases between them. There are 15 residues in the CDR3. CDR3 sequence: CASSQARRGDEKLFF. In DNA form, the CDR3 reads TGTGCCAGCAGCCAAGCCCGCAGGGGAGACGAAAAACTGTTTTTT.

This clonotype was found many times. The genes are TRBV7-8 and TRBJ1-2, with a tentative D call TRBD1 (5 bases). This CDR3 contains 14 residues. V dropped 1 base and J dropped 5 bases, with 11 bases sitting between them. Germline loops: CDR1 SGHVS, CDR2 FQNEAQ. As DNA, the CDR3 is TGTGCCAGCAGCTTAGGCGGGGGAGAGTATGGCTACACCTTC. It translates to CASSLGGGEYGYTF. Filled out from reference TRBV7-8 and TRBJ1-2, the complete variable domain reads GAGVSQSPRYKVAKRGQDVALRCDPISGHVSLFWYQQALGQGPEFLTYFQNEAQLDKSGLPSDRFFAERPEGSVSTLKIQRTQQEDSAVYLCASSLGGGEYGYTFGSGTRLTVV.

There are a few counts of this clonotype. The chain is built from TRBV2 and TRBJ2-7; 12 bases are a match to TRBD2. CDR1 and CDR2 from the germline V gene are SNHLY and FYNNEI. This CDR3 contains 15 residues. Trimming took 4 bases from V and 2 from J; bases not matched to a gene: 3. For the CDR3, the DNA is TGTGCCAGCAGTGTTTGGACTAGCGGGACCTACGAGCAGTACTTC. This gives the protein CASSVWTSGTYEQYF.

This clonotype was counted once. J is TRBJ1-4 and V is TRBV7-2, with D possibly TRBD1 on 6 matching bases. Trimming took 7 bases from V and 0 from J, leaving 12 bases between them. CDR1 is SGHTA, CDR2 FQGNSA, per germline. The CDR3 sequence is 15 residues long. The CDR3 nucleotides read TGTGCCAGCAACAGGAACAGGGCAACTAATGAAAAACTGTTTTTT. Encoded protein: CASNRNRATNEKLFF.

CDR3 sequence: CASSVDPGDGNTIYF. As DNA, the CDR3 is TGTGCCAGCAGCGTAGATCCGGGGGATGGAAACACCATATATTTT. The V call is TRBV9, the J call TRBJ1-3; D possibly corresponds to TRBD1 (5 bases). Trimming left V 0 bases short and J 3 bases short, with 10 bases between. The CDR3 runs to 15 residues. CDR1 and CDR2 from the germline V gene are SGDLS and YYNGEE.

This clonotype has only one observation. The V gene is TRBV7-2, the J gene TRBJ2-7, with 8 nucleotides matching TRBD2. V trimming: 6 bases; J trimming: 7 bases; junction bases outside the gene matches: 8. From germline, CDR1 is SGHTA and CDR2 FQGNSA. The CDR3 covers 13 residues. The CDR3 DNA reads TGTGCCAGCAGGCCCGGCGGGGGGAGTGAGCAGTACTTC. This codes for CASRPGGGSEQYF.

This clonotype was found many times. The chain carries TRBV2 and TRBJ1-5, with 11 nucleotides matching TRBD1. V lost 6 bases to trimming and J lost 1 base; unmatched junction nucleotides: 5. In germline, CDR1 is SNHLY, CDR2 FYNNEI. The CDR3 has 16 amino acids. The CDR3 sequence: CASRSGTGGSNQPQHF. Here the CDR3 DNA reads TGTGCCAGCAGATCCGGGACAGGGGGAAGCAATCAGCCCCAGCATTTT.

This rearrangement joins TRBV9 to TRBJ1-6; 10 nucleotides agree with TRBD1. J lost 5 bases, V lost 6 bases, and 5 bases had no gene match. Looked up from germline, CDR1 is SGDLS and CDR2 is YYNGEE. This CDR3 spans 15 amino acids. DNA of the CDR3: TGTGCCAGCACGGCCGGGACAGGGGATAATTCACCCCTCCACTTT. It codes for CASTAGTGDNSPLHF.

The gene calls are TRBV6-6 and TRBJ2-7; D perhaps matches TRBD1 (6 bases). This CDR3 is 13 amino acids long. From germline, CDR1 is MNHNY and CDR2 SVGAGI (reference sequence). Trimming took 8 bases from V and 6 from J, leaving 17 bases between them. The CDR3 here is CASGSTGFVEQYF. Here the CDR3 DNA reads TGTGCCAGCGGGAGTACAGGGTTTGTCGAGCAGTACTTC.

Of note for this clonotype: One end of the junction is discordant with germline, which a read error may explain. This chain connects TRBV9 to TRBJ1-5, with D possibly TRBD1 on 5 matching bases. Germline CDR1 is SGDLS and CDR2 is YYNGEE. The CDR3 sequence is 20 residues long. As DNA, the CDR3 is TGTACCAGCAGCGCGACACCAGGGCAGGCCGGGCAGGGTAGCAATCAGCCCCAGCATTTT. It yields the protein CTSSATPGQAGQGSNQPQHF.

With respect to this clonotype: An end of the junction differs from the germline gene, which may be a read error. The chain links TRBV7-9 to TRBJ1-6, with D perhaps TRBD1 (5 bases). CDR3 length: 13 residues. Germline assignment: CDR1 SEHNR and CDR2 FQNEAQ (reference sequence). CDR3: CAGSRPGISPLHF. The CDR3 DNA follows: TGTGCCGGCAGCCGCCCAGGGATCTCCCCCCTCCACTTT.

Only a few counts were recorded for this clonotype. Here the CDR3 reads CASSNGANVLTF. Here the CDR3 DNA reads TGTGCCAGCAGCAACGGGGCCAACGTCCTGACTTTC. V usage is TRBV7-9 and J usage is TRBJ2-6; D unresolved. CDR1 and CDR2 (germline): SEHNR, FQNEAQ (reference sequence). This CDR3 region has 12 residues. V lost 5 bases and J 4 bases, leaving 3 bases between the germline ends.

There are a few counts of this clonotype. V usage is TRBV19 and J usage is TRBJ2-6; D perhaps matches TRBD1 (6 bases). The CDR3 has 18 residues. The germline V gene encodes CDR1 LNHDA and CDR2 SQIVND (reference sequence). Trimming pared 5 bases from V and 0 bases from J, leaving 17 bases between. CDR3 nucleotide sequence: TGTGCCAGTAGTGAAAGGGGGTTCGGTGGCTCTGGGGCCAACGTCCTGACTTTC. It yields the protein CASSERGFGGSGANVLTF. The full variable domain, in which reference TRBV19 and TRBJ2-6 provide the parts outside the CDR3, is DGGITQSPKYLFRKEGQNVTLSCEQNLNHDAMYWYRQDPGQGLRLIYYSQIVNDFQKGDIAEGYSVSREKKESFPLTVTSAQKNPTAFYLCASSERGFGGSGANVLTFGAGSRLTVL.

CDR3 DNA sequence: TGTGCCAGCAGCTTGGAGGGGGTAAACACCATATATTTT. It codes for CASSLEGVNTIYF. This rearrangement joins TRBV7-9 to TRBJ1-3; D is perhaps TRBD1 (6 bases). Trimming stripped 3 bases from V and 6 bases from J, with 9 bases between. Per germline, CDR1 SEHNR and CDR2 FQNEAQ (reference sequence). The CDR3 spans 13 residues. The full variable domain, completed using reference TRBV7-9 and TRBJ1-3, is DTGVSQNPRHKITKRGQNVTFRCDPISEHNRLYWYRQTLGQGPEFLTYFQNEAQLEKSRLLSDRFSAERPKGSFSTLEIQRTEQGDSAMYLCASSLEGVNTIYFGEGSWLTVV.

This clonotype was counted only a few times. The chain has TRBV9 and TRBJ1-5; D is unresolved. CDR3 size: 13 residues. From germline, CDR1 is SGDLS and CDR2 YYNGEE. The ends were cut back, 0 bases at V and 4 bases at J, with 5 bases in the middle. CDR3 loop: CASSVGLNQPQHF. DNA of the CDR3: TGTGCCAGCAGCGTAGGGTTGAATCAGCCCCAGCATTTT.

This clonotype was counted ten times or more. The chain combines TRBV11-2 with TRBJ1-3; D ambiguous. The germline V and J ends were trimmed by 1 base and 1 base, with 14 bases remaining between them. CDR3 length: 17 amino acids. Per the germline V gene, CDR1 is SGHAT and CDR2 is FQNNGV. The CDR3 spells CASSLAGPGDSGNTIYF. The CDR3 DNA follows: TGTGCCAGCAGCTTAGCAGGTCCAGGAGATTCTGGAAACACCATATATTTT.

V usage is TRBV24-1 and J usage is TRBJ1-5; 7 bases map to TRBD1. Germline CDR1 KGHDR, CDR2 SFDVKD. CDR3 length equals 16 residues. The ends lost 4 bases at V and 1 base at J; junction bases unmatched: 6. CDR3 loop: CATSDPGRGSNQPQHF. CDR3 in DNA: TGTGCCACCAGTGACCCAGGCAGGGGGAGCAATCAGCCCCAGCATTTT.

This clonotype showed up many times. This chain's CDR3 is CASSSQRNYGYTF. The CDR3 region has the DNA TGTGCCAGCAGCTCCCAGAGGAACTATGGCTACACCTTC. This rearrangement joins TRBV13 to TRBJ1-2; no clear D. From germline, CDR1 is PRHDT and CDR2 FYEKMQ (reference sequence). Trimming removed 4 bases from V and 2 bases from J, with 8 bases in between. CDR3 length: 13 amino acids. Together with reference TRBV13 and TRBJ1-2, the CDR3 gives the full variable domain: AAGVIQSPRHLIKEKRETATLKCYPIPRHDTVYWYQQGPGQDPQFLISFYEKMQSDKGSIPDRFSAQQFSDYHSELNMSSLELGDSALYFCASSSQRNYGYTFGSGTRLTVV.

This clonotype was counted a few times. V and J are TRBV7-9 and TRBJ2-7, with 10 bases identical to TRBD1. V trimming: 5 bases; J trimming: 3 bases; junction bases outside the gene matches: 7. Germline assignment: CDR1 SEHNR and CDR2 FQNEAQ (reference sequence). The CDR3 covers 15 residues. CDR3 bases: TGTGCCAGCAGCCCGCGGACAGGGGGGAGCTACGAGCAGTACTTC. This sequence encodes CASSPRTGGSYEQYF.

This chain connects TRBV9 to TRBJ2-2; D is unresolved. This CDR3 is built from 14 residues. Germline lookup yields CDR1 SGDLS and CDR2 YYNGEE. Trimming cost V 3 bases and J 5 bases, with 11 bases left between them. For the CDR3, the DNA is TGTGCCAGCAGCGAAGGACGGCTGACCGGGGAGCTGTTTTTT. This sequence encodes CASSEGRLTGELFF.

This clonotype was counted at least ten times. The genes are TRBV10-3 and TRBJ1-2; the D gene is possibly TRBD1 (6 bases). Germline lookup yields CDR1 ENHRY and CDR2 SYGVKD. The CDR3 sequence is 14 residues long. V dropped 6 bases and J dropped 7 bases, with 18 bases sitting between them. The CDR3 DNA reads as TGTGCCATCAGATCGGCAGGGGAGGCGAGTGGCTACACCTTC. It specifies CAIRSAGEASGYTF.

The chain uses TRBV7-3 and TRBJ1-5; D perhaps matches TRBD1 (5 bases). This CDR3 is 13 amino acids long. V lost 5 bases and J 7 bases, leaving 12 bases between the germline ends. The germline V gene encodes CDR1 SGHTA and CDR2 FQGTGA. CDR3 region: CASSLGREQPQHF. The CDR3 nucleotides are TGTGCCAGCAGCCTGGGACGAGAGCAGCCCCAGCATTTT.

This clonotype was found a few times. The chain combines TRBV7-2 with TRBJ1-2; no firm D call. In germline, CDR1 is SGHTA, CDR2 FQGNSA. V lost 5 bases and J 1 base, leaving 20 bases between the germline ends. The CDR3 has 17 amino acids. CDR3 sequence reads: CASSPRLPWAVNYGYTF. In DNA, the CDR3 is TGTGCCAGCAGCCCCCGCCTACCCTGGGCCGTTAACTATGGCTACACCTTC.

A few counts support this clonotype. V and J are TRBV24-1 and TRBJ1-5, with 9 bases matching TRBD1. This CDR3 is built from 14 residues. Germline trimming cut 11 bases from V and 4 bases from J; bases unmatched to any gene: 8. The germline gives CDR1 KGHDR, CDR2 SFDVKD. In DNA form, the CDR3 reads TGTGCCATCAGAGGGACAGGGCAAAATCAGCCCCAGCATTTT. It codes for CAIRGTGQNQPQHF.

In the case of this clonotype: Its ends do not fully match the called genes, so a read error is possible. The V call is TRBV10-3, the J call TRBJ1-5, with D hard to call. Germline lookup yields CDR1 ENHRY and CDR2 SYGVKD. CDR3 length: 15 amino acids. The CDR3 here is CASSLGDGSNQPQHF. For the CDR3, the DNA is TGTGCCAGCAGTCTTGGAGATGGGAGCAATCAGCCCCAGCATTTT.

In DNA form, the CDR3 reads TGCAGCGCTGGATGGAAGCTACAGCAAGGGGGCAACACCGGGGAGCTGTTTTTT. It yields the protein CSAGWKLQQGGNTGELFF. The rearrangement uses TRBV29-1 and TRBJ2-2; 7 bases map to TRBD1. Germline V gene sequence: CDR1 SQVTM, CDR2 ANQGSEA. V was pared by 7 bases and J by 2 bases, with 19 bases of the junction left unmatched. The CDR3 contains 18 residues.

This clonotype occurred many times. J is TRBJ1-6 and V is TRBV2; TRBD1 is a possible D gene (5 bases). V lost 4 bases, J lost 8 bases, and 15 bases lay in between. This CDR3 comprises 15 residues. CDR1 SNHLY and CDR2 FYNNEI come from the germline V gene. The DNA of the CDR3 is TGTGCCAGCAGTGGGGCCGGGACGCAATATTCACCCCTCCACTTT. Protein sequence: CASSGAGTQYSPLHF.

On this clonotype itself: This may be a read error, as it is one base from a much larger clone. The chain carries TRBV20-1 and TRBJ1-2; D unresolved. CDR1 DFQATT and CDR2 SNEGSKA come from the germline V gene (reference sequence). Trimming removed 1 base from V and 3 bases from J, with 6 bases in between. The CDR3 length is 12 residues. CDR3 in amino acids: CSARVHDYGYTF. The CDR3 region has the DNA TGCAGTGCTAGAGTACATGACTATGGCTACACCTTC.

This clonotype was picked up many times. V is TRBV29-1 and J is TRBJ1-5; D call uncertain. Germline V gene data show CDR1 as SQVTM and CDR2 as ANQGSEA. The CDR3 extends over 13 amino acids. The ends were cut back, 4 bases at V and 3 bases at J, with 10 bases in the middle. The CDR3 DNA reads TGCAGCGTTGCTGACACCAACAATCAGCCCCAGCATTTT. This encodes CSVADTNNQPQHF.